This T cell receptor (beta chain) is drawn from a study of T cells after yellow fever vaccination. In the study overall: The SMART-Seq v4 Ultra Low Input method served to prepare the low-cell-number fractions.

TCR cDNA, made by 5'RACE template switching, carried an added universal primer site and UMIs. Each CDR3 protein gets one entry after TCRdb re-called the 5' RACE reads with MiXCR. The sample contains 620,000 or so distinct CDR3 sequences, roughly a sixth of which appear only once. A word on this clonotype: The target antigen is unknown.

Overall study results and limits: Clonotype sharing between CD4 and CD8 compartments was small.

Germline-derived CDR1 and CDR2 are DFQATT and SNEGSKA (reference sequence). This CDR3 has 15 amino acids. Trimming cost V 0 bases and J 5 bases, with 14 bases left between them. The specimen comprised PBMCs, sampled 5 days after the first yellow fever vaccination. V and J are TRBV20-1 and TRBJ2-1; D gene uncertain. The source of this sequence is a man younger than 35 who received the YFV17D yellow fever vaccine. CDR3 DNA: TGCAGTGCTAGAGATCAGCGACTTATCCACAATGAGCAGTTCTTC. Residues: CSARDQRLIHNEQFF.